This T cell receptor (beta chain) was documented in a study of glioma-infiltrating T cells after dendritic cell vaccination. CDR1 and CDR2 from the germline V gene are SGHNT and YYREEE (reference sequence). V was clipped by 4 bases and J by 4 bases, with 11 bases between them. The CDR3 has 13 amino acids. The immunoSEQ assay amplified TCRB CDR3 from up to roughly 2 ug DNA. Method: immunoSEQ multiplex PCR; TCRdb's copy keeps in-frame clones and lacks some. Among tens of thousands of clones listed, about 85% were seen once. There are a few counts of this clone. Time point described: after dendritic cell vaccination, including at tumor progression/relapse.

The TCR was taken from a human donor with glioblastoma. V gene TRBV5-4 combines with J gene TRBJ1-1, with D unclear. This specimen consisted of blood, obtained after dendritic cell vaccination. The chain's CDR3 is CASSARGITEAFF. In DNA form, the CDR3 reads TGTGCCAGCAGCGCCAGAGGGATCACTGAAGCTTTCTTT.